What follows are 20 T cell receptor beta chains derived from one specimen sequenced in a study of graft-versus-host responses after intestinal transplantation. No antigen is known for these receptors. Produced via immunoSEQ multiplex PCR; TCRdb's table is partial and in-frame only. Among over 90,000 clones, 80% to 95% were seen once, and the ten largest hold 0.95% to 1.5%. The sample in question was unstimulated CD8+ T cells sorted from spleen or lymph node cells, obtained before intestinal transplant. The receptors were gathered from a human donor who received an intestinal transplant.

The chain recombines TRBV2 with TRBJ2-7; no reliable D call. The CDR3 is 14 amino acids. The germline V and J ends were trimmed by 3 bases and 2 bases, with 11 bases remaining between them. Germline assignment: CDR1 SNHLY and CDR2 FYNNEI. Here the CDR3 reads CASSDRPAAYEQYF. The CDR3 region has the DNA TGTGCCAGCAGTGACAGGCCCGCGGCCTACGAGCAGTACTTC.

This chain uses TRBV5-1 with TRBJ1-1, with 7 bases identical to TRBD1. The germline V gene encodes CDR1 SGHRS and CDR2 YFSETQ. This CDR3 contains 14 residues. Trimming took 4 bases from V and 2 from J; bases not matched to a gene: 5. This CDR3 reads CASSGGTVNTEAFF. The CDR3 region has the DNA TGCGCCAGCAGCGGCGGGACAGTTAACACTGAAGCTTTCTTT. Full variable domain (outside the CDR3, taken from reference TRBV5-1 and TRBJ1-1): KAGVTQTPRYLIKTRGQQVTLSCSPISGHRSVSWYQQTPGQGLQFLFEYFSETQRNKGNFPGRFSGRQFSNSRSEMNVSTLELGDSALYLCASSGGTVNTEAFFGQGTRLTVV.

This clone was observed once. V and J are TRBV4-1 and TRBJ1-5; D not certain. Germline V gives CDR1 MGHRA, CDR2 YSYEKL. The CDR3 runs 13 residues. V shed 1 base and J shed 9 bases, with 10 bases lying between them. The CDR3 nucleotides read TGCGCCAGCAGCCAAGGCGGGGAGTCGCCCCAGCATTTT. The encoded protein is CASSQGGESPQHF.

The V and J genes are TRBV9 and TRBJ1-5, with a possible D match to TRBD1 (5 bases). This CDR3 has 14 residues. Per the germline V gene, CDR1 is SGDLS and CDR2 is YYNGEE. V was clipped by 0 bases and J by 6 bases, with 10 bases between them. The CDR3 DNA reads TGTGCCAGCAGCGTAGGCGGGGGGTTTCAGCCCCAGCATTTT. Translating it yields CASSVGGGFQPQHF.

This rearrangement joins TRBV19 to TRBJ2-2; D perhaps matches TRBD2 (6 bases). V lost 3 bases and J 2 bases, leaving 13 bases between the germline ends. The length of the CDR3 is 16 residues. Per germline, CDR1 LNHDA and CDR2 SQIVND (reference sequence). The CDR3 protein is CASSIGRLVNTGELFF. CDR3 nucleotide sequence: TGTGCCAGTAGTATTGGGAGACTAGTTAACACCGGGGAGCTGTTTTTT. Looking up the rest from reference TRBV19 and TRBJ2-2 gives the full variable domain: DGGITQSPKYLFRKEGQNVTLSCEQNLNHDAMYWYRQDPGQGLRLIYYSQIVNDFQKGDIAEGYSVSREKKESFPLTVTSAQKNPTAFYLCASSIGRLVNTGELFFGEGSRLTVL.

CDR3 in amino acids: CASALGDGSTDTQYF. The CDR3 coding sequence is TGTGCCAGCGCCCTCGGGGACGGTAGCACAGATACGCAGTATTTT. The V call is TRBV27, the J call TRBJ2-3; TRBD1 or TRBD2 may be the D gene (5 bases each). Germline loops: CDR1 MNHEY, CDR2 SMNVEV (reference sequence). This CDR3 spans 15 amino acids. The germline V and J ends were trimmed by 8 bases and 0 bases, with 15 bases remaining between them.

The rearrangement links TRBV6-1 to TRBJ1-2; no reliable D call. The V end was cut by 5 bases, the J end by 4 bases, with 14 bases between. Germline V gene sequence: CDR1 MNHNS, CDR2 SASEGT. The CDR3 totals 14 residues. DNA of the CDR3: TGTGCCAGCAGTTTGTCGTCGGACGGCTATGGCTACACCTTC. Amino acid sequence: CASSLSSDGYGYTF.

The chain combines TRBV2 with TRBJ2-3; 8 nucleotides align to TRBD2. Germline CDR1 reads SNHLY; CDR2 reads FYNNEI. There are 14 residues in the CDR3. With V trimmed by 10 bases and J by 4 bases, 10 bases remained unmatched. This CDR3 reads CATEDARGADTQYF. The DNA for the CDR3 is TGTGCCACAGAGGACGCGCGGGGGGCAGATACGCAGTATTTT.

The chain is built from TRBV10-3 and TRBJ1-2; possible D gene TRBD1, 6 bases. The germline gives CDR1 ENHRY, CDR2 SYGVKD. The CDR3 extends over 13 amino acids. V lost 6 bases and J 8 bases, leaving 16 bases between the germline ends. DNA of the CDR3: TGTGCCATCAGGGTACCGACAGGAGGGGGCTACACCTTC. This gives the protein CAIRVPTGGGYTF.

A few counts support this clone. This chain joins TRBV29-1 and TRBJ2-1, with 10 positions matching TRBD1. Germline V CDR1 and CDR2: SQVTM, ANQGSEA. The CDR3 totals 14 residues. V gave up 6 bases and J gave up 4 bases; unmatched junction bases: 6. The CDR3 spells CSVVGQGGYNEQFF. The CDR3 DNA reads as TGCAGCGTGGTAGGACAGGGGGGATACAATGAGCAGTTCTTC.

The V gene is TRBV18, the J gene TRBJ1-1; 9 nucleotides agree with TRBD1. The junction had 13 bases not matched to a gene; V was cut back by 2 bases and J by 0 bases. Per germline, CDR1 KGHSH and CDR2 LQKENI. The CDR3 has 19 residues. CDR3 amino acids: CASSPYFGDRDLMNTEAFF. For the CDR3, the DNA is TGTGCCAGCTCACCATACTTTGGGGACAGGGACTTAATGAACACTGAAGCTTTCTTT.

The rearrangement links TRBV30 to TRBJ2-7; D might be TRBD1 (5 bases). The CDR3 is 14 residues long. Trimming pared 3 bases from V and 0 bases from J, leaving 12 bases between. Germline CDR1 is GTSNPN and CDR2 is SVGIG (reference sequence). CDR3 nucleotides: TGTGCCTGGAGAAGGGGTCGGAGCTCCTACGAGCAGTACTTC. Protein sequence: CAWRRGRSSYEQYF.

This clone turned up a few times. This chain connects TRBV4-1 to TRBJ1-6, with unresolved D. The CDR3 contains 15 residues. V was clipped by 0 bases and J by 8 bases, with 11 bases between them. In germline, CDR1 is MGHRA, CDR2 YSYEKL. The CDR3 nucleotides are TGCGCCAGCAGCCAAGATGGGATTGGGGATTCACCCCTCCACTTT. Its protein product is CASSQDGIGDSPLHF.

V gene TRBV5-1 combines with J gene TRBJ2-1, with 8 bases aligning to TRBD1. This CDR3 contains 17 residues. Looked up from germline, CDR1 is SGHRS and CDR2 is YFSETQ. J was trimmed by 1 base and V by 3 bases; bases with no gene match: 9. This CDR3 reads CASSSEGWTGSYNEQFF. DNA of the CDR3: TGCGCCAGCAGCTCCGAGGGATGGACAGGGTCCTACAATGAGCAGTTCTTC.

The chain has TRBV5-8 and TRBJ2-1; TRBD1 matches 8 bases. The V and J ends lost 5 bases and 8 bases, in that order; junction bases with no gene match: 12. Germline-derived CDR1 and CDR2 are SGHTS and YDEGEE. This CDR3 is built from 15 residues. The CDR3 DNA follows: TGTGCCAGCAGACCGCTCGGACAGGGATTGTATGAGCAGTTCTTC. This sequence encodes CASRPLGQGLYEQFF. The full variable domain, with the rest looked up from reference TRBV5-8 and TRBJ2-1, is EAGVTQSPTHLIKTRGQQATLRCSPISGHTSVYWYQQALGLGLQFLLWYDEGEERNRGNFPPRFSGRQFPNYSSELNVNALELEDSALYLCASRPLGQGLYEQFFGPGTRLTVL.

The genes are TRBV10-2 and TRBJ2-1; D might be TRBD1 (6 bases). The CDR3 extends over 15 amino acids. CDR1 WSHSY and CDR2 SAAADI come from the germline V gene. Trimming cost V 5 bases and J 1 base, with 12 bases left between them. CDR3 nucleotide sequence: TGCGCCAGCAGTCAGGACAGAGGGTCCTACAATGAGCAGTTCTTC. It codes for CASSQDRGSYNEQFF.

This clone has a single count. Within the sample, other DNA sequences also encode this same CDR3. CDR3 coding DNA: TGTGCCAGCAGATTAGGGGGGAACACTGAAGCTTTCTTT. Residues: CASRLGGNTEAFF. This rearrangement joins TRBV27 to TRBJ1-1; D is perhaps TRBD1 (6 bases). The CDR3 loop spans 13 amino acids. CDR1 is MNHEY, CDR2 SMNVEV, per germline (reference sequence). V lost 6 bases to trimming and J lost 1 base, with 9 bases between them.

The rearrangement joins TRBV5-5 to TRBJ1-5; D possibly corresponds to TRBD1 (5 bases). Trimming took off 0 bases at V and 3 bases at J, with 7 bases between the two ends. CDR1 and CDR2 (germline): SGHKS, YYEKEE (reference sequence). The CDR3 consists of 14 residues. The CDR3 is CASSLVRDNQPQHF. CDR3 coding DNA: TGTGCCAGCAGCTTGGTCAGGGACAATCAGCCCCAGCATTTT.

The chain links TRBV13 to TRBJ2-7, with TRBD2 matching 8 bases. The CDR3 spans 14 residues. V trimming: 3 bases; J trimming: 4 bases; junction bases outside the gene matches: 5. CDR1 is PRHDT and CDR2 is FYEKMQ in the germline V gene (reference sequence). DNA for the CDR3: TGTGCCAGCAGCTTGGGACTAGGGGCGTACGAGCAGTACTTC. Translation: CASSLGLGAYEQYF.

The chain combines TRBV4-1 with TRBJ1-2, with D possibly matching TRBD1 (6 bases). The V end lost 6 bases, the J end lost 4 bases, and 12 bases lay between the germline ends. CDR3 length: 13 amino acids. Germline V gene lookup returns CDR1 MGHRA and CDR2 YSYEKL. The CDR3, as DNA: TGCGCCAGCAGTTTCGGGGGCCCCTATGGCTACACCTTC. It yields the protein CASSFGGPYGYTF.